Included here is one TCR beta chain sequence, with context. What antigen it recognizes has not been identified. No base quality information exists; no much larger clone differs at one position. This specimen comes from a study of T cell responses to AZD1222 COVID-19 vaccine (dated by TCRdb to the early 2020s). General notes on the study: TCR sequencing covered 233 trial participants: nearly 210 given two doses of AZD1222 and some 25 given two doses of MenACWY control vaccine. Trial participants were enrolled into age subgroups of 18-55, 56-69 and 70-plus years, which contained about 150, 28 and 57 TCR-sequenced participants, respectively.

V is shortened by 3 bases, J by 4 bases, and the region joining them spans 12 bases. Sequences GTSNPN (CDR1) and SVGIG (CDR2) are obtained from the germline V gene (reference sequence). The CDR3 has 13 amino acids, counting the end cysteine and phenylalanine. The retained sequence is limited to the CDR3, 39 bases, with the frame set at the first base. Findings and caveats that apply to the study as a whole: The whole spike protein was spanned by vaccine-associated CD4 TCRs, and dominant responses were seen in regions 160-218 and 743-854. A significant rise in spike-specific TCR breadth and depth was observed after two AZD1222 doses relative to day 0 and relative to MenACWY recipients. Only five to seven AZD1222 recipients were SARS-CoV-2 seropositive at baseline, limiting conclusions about previously exposed vaccinees. Participants were mostly white British, with more females than males. The authors suggested clonal diversity may have been underestimated. Because no day 14 peak-response samples were available, repertoires were characterized only after the peak T cell response. Epitopes outside the regions mutated in the B.1.351 and B.1.1.7 variants were reportedly recognized by nearly half of the unique spike-specific TCRs. In the small 56-69-year group, the increase in depth fell short of significance, most likely because of low power.

The CDR3 regions of human TCRbeta chains were analyzed by immunosequencing. From the authors' description of their analysis: Repertoire TCRs were checked for matches against a reference library of SARS-CoV-2-specific TCRs that had been generated using the MIRA antigen-specificity platform. Breadth was defined as the fraction of unique TCRs that were SARS-CoV-2-associated, and depth was defined as the fraction of total T cells that were SARS-CoV-2-associated. Using the MIRA data, each spike-specific TCR was mapped to the spike region that the TCR reacts to and placed in a CD4 or CD8 class. Log10-transformed breadth and depth values were compared by one-way ANOVA with Sidak's multiple comparisons tests. The immuneACCESS repertoire file appears here via TCRdb, limited to in-frame rearrangements. These files lack a portion of the clones; in checked studies, under half of the deficit traces to unresolved V genes, and the cause of the others is not known. The DNA gave D and trimming, while V, J and clone size come from that table. This sample lists about 100,000 clones; around 87% were detected once. The top ten hold around 3.8% of the sample.

Per the publication, the time point label means: baseline before first vaccination. The sample's treatment or condition, from its label and the paper: meningococcal conjugate vaccine given as trial control. The vaccinee samples were drawn from two UK trials, COV001 and COV002, one of which was a single-blind randomized controlled phase 2/3 trial testing AZD1222 (ChAdOx1 nCoV-19) in healthy adults. For TCRbeta chain sequencing, PBMC samples from trial participants were taken at day 0 and at day 28 after the second dose. The sequence came from an adult in good health. Recombination linked TRBV30 to TRBJ1-1; the D gene cannot be resolved reliably. The starting material was peripheral blood, obtained on day 0 of MenACWY control vaccination. The nucleotide sequence is given as TGTGCCTGGAGCCTCGGACGGCTCACTGAAGCTTTCTTT. It translates as CAWSLGRLTEAFF.